This is a list of T cell receptor beta chains from one sample in a study of control samples from healthy donors and cancer patients. TCRdb's table, derived via immunoSEQ multiplex PCR, lists solely in-frame clones and lacks some. The sample yields 85,000 to 110,000 clones, approximately 90% seen once. Sequenced sample: PBMCs. Receptor source: a man in his 60s with lung cancer. Each CDR3 is given with its conserved first and last residue. The D gene is left open where the match is weak. Not all rows give a size; the values are once, few, many and, for expanded clones, a class.

len: 15; v_gene: TRBV5-1; d_gene: NA; j_gene: TRBJ2-5; abundance: few; CDR3aa: CASSLGTVYQETQYF; CDR3nt: TGCGCCAGCAGCTTGGGTACAGTTTATCAAGAGACCCAGTACTTC
len: 14; v_gene: TRBV5-6; d_gene: NA; j_gene: TRBJ2-3; abundance: NA; CDR3aa: CASSPYFSTDTQYF; CDR3nt: TGTGCCAGCAGCCCATACTTTAGCACAGATACGCAGTATTTT
len: 15; v_gene: TRBV5-1; d_gene: NA; j_gene: TRBJ2-2; abundance: few; CDR3aa: CASSKLAQGGGELFF; CDR3nt: TGCGCCAGCAGTAAGCTAGCCCAGGGTGGCGGGGAGCTGTTTTTT
len: 16; v_gene: TRBV3-1/TRBV3-2; d_gene: NA; j_gene: TRBJ2-3; abundance: once; CDR3aa: CASSSRGGSGTDTQYF; CDR3nt: TGTGCCAGCAGCTCCCGCGGAGGATCTGGCACAGATACGCAGTATTTT
len: 14; v_gene: TRBV5-4; d_gene: TRBD1; j_gene: TRBJ1-2; abundance: NA; CDR3aa: CASSSRDRDYGYTF; CDR3nt: TGTGCCAGCAGCTCCCGGGACAGGGACTATGGCTACACCTTC
len: 14; v_gene: TRBV10-2; d_gene: NA; j_gene: TRBJ1-5; abundance: few; CDR3aa: CASSEYGGNQPQHF; CDR3nt: TGCGCCAGCAGTGAGTATGGAGGGAATCAGCCCCAGCATTTT
len: 15; v_gene: TRBV5-1; d_gene: TRBD1; j_gene: TRBJ2-1; abundance: NA; CDR3aa: CASSLGTGGYNEQFF; CDR3nt: TGCGCCAGCAGCCTTGGGACAGGGGGGTACAATGAGCAGTTCTTC
len: 15; v_gene: TRBV7-9; d_gene: NA; j_gene: TRBJ1-2; abundance: NA; CDR3aa: CASSPFSGGRDGYTF; CDR3nt: TGTGCCAGCAGCCCCTTTAGCGGGGGCAGGGATGGCTACACCTTC
len: 17; v_gene: TRBV27; d_gene: NA; j_gene: TRBJ2-6; abundance: NA; CDR3aa: CASSFIGRYSGANVLTF; CDR3nt: TGTGCCAGCAGTTTCATAGGACGGTACTCTGGGGCCAACGTCCTGACTTTC
len: 17; v_gene: TRBV5-6; d_gene: NA; j_gene: TRBJ1-5; abundance: NA; CDR3aa: CASSLGLGRTGNQPQHF; CDR3nt: TGTGCCAGCAGCTTGGGGTTGGGTCGAACGGGCAATCAGCCCCAGCATTTT
len: 15; v_gene: TRBV5-1; d_gene: TRBD1; j_gene: TRBJ2-2; abundance: few; CDR3aa: CASSFRDRGTGELFF; CDR3nt: TGCGCCAGCAGCTTCCGGGACAGGGGGACCGGGGAGCTGTTTTTT
len: 17; v_gene: TRBV15; d_gene: TRBD2; j_gene: TRBJ2-4; abundance: NA; CDR3aa: CATMKPGLAAVKNIQYF; CDR3nt: TGTGCCACCATGAAGCCGGGACTAGCGGCGGTTAAAAACATTCAGTACTTC
len: 13; v_gene: TRBV12-3/TRBV12-4; d_gene: TRBD2; j_gene: TRBJ2-2; abundance: NA; CDR3aa: CASQGLMAGELFF; CDR3nt: TGTGCCAGCCAGGGACTAATGGCCGGGGAGCTGTTTTTT
len: 17; v_gene: TRBV2; d_gene: NA; j_gene: TRBJ1-6; abundance: NA; CDR3aa: CASSVEGPSSYNSPLHF; CDR3nt: TGTGCCAGCAGCGTCGAAGGACCAAGCTCCTATAATTCACCCCTCCACTTT
len: 12; v_gene: TRBV11-3; d_gene: TRBD1; j_gene: TRBJ2-1; abundance: NA; CDR3aa: CASSWDRAEQFF; CDR3nt: TGTGCCAGCAGCTGGGACAGGGCTGAGCAGTTCTTC
len: 13; v_gene: TRBV10-3; d_gene: NA; j_gene: TRBJ2-5; abundance: NA; CDR3aa: CAISDEGQETQYF; CDR3nt: TGTGCCATCAGTGATGAGGGCCAAGAGACCCAGTACTTC
len: 14; v_gene: TRBV7-2; d_gene: TRBD2; j_gene: TRBJ2-5; abundance: NA; CDR3aa: CASRLAGGGETQYF; CDR3nt: TGTGCCAGCAGGCTAGCGGGGGGTGGAGAGACCCAGTACTTC
len: 13; v_gene: TRBV6-6; d_gene: NA; j_gene: TRBJ2-2; abundance: once; CDR3aa: CASSYPLSGELFF; CDR3nt: TGTGCCAGCAGTTACCCCCTATCCGGGGAGCTGTTTTTT
len: 15; v_gene: TRBV6-1; d_gene: NA; j_gene: TRBJ1-5; abundance: NA; CDR3aa: CASSDWQAGNQPQHF; CDR3nt: TGTGCCAGCAGTGATTGGCAGGCCGGCAATCAGCCCCAGCATTTT
len: 17; v_gene: TRBV5-8; d_gene: NA; j_gene: TRBJ2-2; abundance: NA; CDR3aa: CASSLPGTHRATGELFF; CDR3nt: TGTGCCAGCAGTCTCCCCGGGACTCATCGTGCCACCGGGGAGCTGTTTTTT
len: 16; v_gene: TRBV6-1; d_gene: NA; j_gene: TRBJ2-7; abundance: NA; CDR3aa: CASSEGPAGDPYEQYF; CDR3nt: TGTGCCAGCAGTGAAGGGCCGGCAGGGGACCCCTACGAGCAGTACTTC
len: 15; v_gene: TRBV24-1; d_gene: TRBD1; j_gene: TRBJ2-1; abundance: NA; CDR3aa: CATSAGTGGSNEQFF; CDR3nt: TGTGCCACCAGTGCCGGGACAGGGGGCTCTAATGAGCAGTTCTTC
len: 19; v_gene: TRBV10-2; d_gene: NA; j_gene: TRBJ2-2; abundance: NA; CDR3aa: CASSEALKRTVFVTGELFF; CDR3nt: TGCGCCAGCAGTGAGGCCCTGAAAAGGACGGTCTTCGTAACCGGGGAGCTGTTTTTT
len: 14; v_gene: TRBV2; d_gene: NA; j_gene: TRBJ1-5; abundance: NA; CDR3aa: CASSAGTRNQPQHF; CDR3nt: TGTGCCAGCAGCGCCGGGACTAGAAATCAGCCCCAGCATTTT
len: 15; v_gene: TRBV9; d_gene: NA; j_gene: TRBJ1-1; abundance: NA; CDR3aa: CASSVGGQVNTEAFF; CDR3nt: TGTGCCAGCAGCGTAGGGGGTCAGGTGAACACTGAAGCTTTCTTT
len: 13; v_gene: TRBV7-9; d_gene: NA; j_gene: TRBJ1-3; abundance: NA; CDR3aa: CAPKSVSGNTIYF; CDR3nt: TGTGCCCCTAAATCAGTCTCTGGAAACACCATATATTTT
len: 12; v_gene: TRBV7-2; d_gene: NA; j_gene: TRBJ1-5; abundance: NA; CDR3aa: CASSFTGQPQHF; CDR3nt: TGTGCCAGCAGCTTTACGGGTCAGCCCCAGCATTTT
len: 12; v_gene: TRBV7-2; d_gene: NA; j_gene: TRBJ1-2; abundance: NA; CDR3aa: CASSTTDYGYTF; CDR3nt: TGTGCCAGCAGCACGACAGACTATGGCTACACCTTC
len: 14; v_gene: TRBV2; d_gene: TRBD1; j_gene: TRBJ2-7; abundance: NA; CDR3aa: CASRTGTGSYEQYF; CDR3nt: TGTGCCAGCAGGACCGGGACAGGGTCCTACGAGCAGTACTTC
len: 18; v_gene: TRBV24-1; d_gene: TRBD2; j_gene: TRBJ2-3; abundance: NA; CDR3aa: CATSDPGLAGGPTDTQYF; CDR3nt: TGTGCCACCAGTGACCCGGGACTAGCGGGGGGACCCACAGATACGCAGTATTTT
len: 15; v_gene: TRBV6-1; d_gene: NA; j_gene: TRBJ1-1; abundance: once; CDR3aa: CASSEAGGRSTEAFF; CDR3nt: TGTGCCAGCAGTGAAGCGGGGGGTCGGAGCACTGAAGCTTTCTTT
len: 13; v_gene: TRBV18; d_gene: NA; j_gene: TRBJ2-5; abundance: NA; CDR3aa: CASSPGRGETQYF; CDR3nt: TGTGCCAGCTCACCGGGACGGGGGGAGACCCAGTACTTC
len: 16; v_gene: TRBV24-1; d_gene: NA; j_gene: TRBJ2-4; abundance: NA; CDR3aa: CATSDFSGWAKNIQYF; CDR3nt: TGTGCCACCAGTGATTTCTCAGGGTGGGCCAAAAACATTCAGTACTTC
len: 16; v_gene: TRBV7-9; d_gene: NA; j_gene: TRBJ1-5; abundance: once; CDR3aa: CASSSATGISNQPQHF; CDR3nt: TGTGCCAGCAGTTCCGCTACAGGGATCAGCAATCAGCCCCAGCATTTT
len: 13; v_gene: TRBV25-1; d_gene: NA; j_gene: TRBJ1-4; abundance: NA; CDR3aa: CASSEGSREKLFF; CDR3nt: TGTGCCAGCAGTGAAGGTTCGAGGGAAAAACTGTTTTTT
len: 14; v_gene: TRBV30; d_gene: TRBD2; j_gene: TRBJ2-5; abundance: NA; CDR3aa: CAWEGTSGGGTQYF; CDR3nt: TGTGCCTGGGAAGGGACTAGCGGGGGCGGGACCCAGTACTTC
len: 12; v_gene: TRBV6-5; d_gene: NA; j_gene: TRBJ1-2; abundance: NA; CDR3aa: CASRTGSYGYTF; CDR3nt: TGTGCCAGCAGGACGGGTAGCTATGGCTACACCTTC
len: 17; v_gene: TRBV19; d_gene: TRBD2; j_gene: TRBJ2-5; abundance: NA; CDR3aa: CASSRTPPGTIQETQYF; CDR3nt: TGTGCCAGTAGTCGGACCCCACCTGGGACTATCCAAGAGACCCAGTACTTC
len: 15; v_gene: TRBV6-1; d_gene: NA; j_gene: TRBJ1-2; abundance: NA; CDR3aa: CASSEGPAVDYGYTF; CDR3nt: TGTGCCAGCAGTGAAGGGCCTGCCGTTGACTATGGCTACACCTTC
len: 17; v_gene: TRBV18; d_gene: TRBD1; j_gene: TRBJ2-3; abundance: NA; CDR3aa: CASSPRLGTGGADTQYF; CDR3nt: TGTGCCAGCTCACCGAGACTCGGGACAGGGGGTGCAGATACGCAGTATTTT
len: 16; v_gene: TRBV30; d_gene: NA; j_gene: TRBJ1-3; abundance: NA; CDR3aa: CAWSAAWDRVTGTIYF; CDR3nt: TGTGCCTGGAGTGCCGCGTGGGACCGAGTAACCGGCACCATATATTTT
len: 11; v_gene: TRBV12-3/TRBV12-4; d_gene: NA; j_gene: TRBJ1-1; abundance: NA; CDR3aa: CASSSFGEAFF; CDR3nt: TGTGCCAGCAGTTCTTTCGGAGAAGCTTTCTTT
len: 18; v_gene: TRBV6-6; d_gene: TRBD2; j_gene: TRBJ2-1; abundance: NA; CDR3aa: CASSRIPGLAGVYNEQFF; CDR3nt: TGTGCCAGCAGTCGAATCCCGGGACTAGCGGGGGTTTACAATGAGCAGTTCTTC
len: 14; v_gene: TRBV5-1; d_gene: NA; j_gene: TRBJ2-5; abundance: NA; CDR3aa: CASSLQGWQETQYF; CDR3nt: TGCGCCAGCAGCTTACAGGGTTGGCAAGAGACCCAGTACTTC
len: 12; v_gene: TRBV10-1; d_gene: NA; j_gene: TRBJ2-5; abundance: once; CDR3aa: CASSVGSETQYF; CDR3nt: TGCGCCAGCAGTGTGGGGTCGGAGACCCAGTACTTC
len: 13; v_gene: TRBV10-1; d_gene: NA; j_gene: TRBJ1-1; abundance: NA; CDR3aa: CASGPEGFTEAFF; CDR3nt: TGCGCCAGCGGACCGGAGGGGTTCACTGAAGCTTTCTTT
len: 16; v_gene: TRBV9; d_gene: NA; j_gene: TRBJ2-1; abundance: NA; CDR3aa: CASSDERWGRGNEQFF; CDR3nt: TGTGCCAGCAGCGACGAGCGTTGGGGCCGTGGAAATGAGCAGTTCTTC
len: 13; v_gene: TRBV7-3; d_gene: NA; j_gene: TRBJ1-1; abundance: NA; CDR3aa: CASSLYMGTEAFF; CDR3nt: TGTGCCAGCAGCTTATATATGGGCACTGAAGCTTTCTTT
len: 14; v_gene: TRBV24-1; d_gene: NA; j_gene: TRBJ2-5; abundance: NA; CDR3aa: CATSDRKGTGTQYF; CDR3nt: TGTGCCACCAGTGACCGGAAGGGGACGGGGACCCAGTACTTC
len: 13; v_gene: TRBV7-3; d_gene: TRBD1; j_gene: TRBJ1-2; abundance: NA; CDR3aa: CASSSTGDGGYTF; CDR3nt: TGTGCCAGCAGCTCCACAGGGGACGGTGGCTACACCTTC
len: 16; v_gene: TRBV5-1; d_gene: TRBD1; j_gene: TRBJ2-5; abundance: NA; CDR3aa: CASSFSRDRRPETQYF; CDR3nt: TGCGCCAGCAGCTTTTCCCGGGACAGGCGGCCGGAGACCCAGTACTTC
len: 15; v_gene: TRBV3-1/TRBV3-2; d_gene: TRBD2; j_gene: TRBJ2-7; abundance: NA; CDR3aa: CASSQSPVSGVEQYF; CDR3nt: TGTGCCAGCAGCCAAAGCCCCGTAAGCGGGGTAGAGCAGTACTTC
len: 15; v_gene: TRBV5-1; d_gene: NA; j_gene: TRBJ1-3; abundance: NA; CDR3aa: CASTSGGGSGNTIYF; CDR3nt: TGCGCCAGCACCTCGGGCGGAGGCTCTGGAAACACCATATATTTT
len: 12; v_gene: TRBV25-1; d_gene: NA; j_gene: TRBJ1-6; abundance: NA; CDR3aa: CASSERWSPLHF; CDR3nt: TGTGCCAGCAGTGAAAGGTGGTCACCCCTCCACTTT
len: 15; v_gene: TRBV6-5; d_gene: NA; j_gene: TRBJ1-5; abundance: NA; CDR3aa: CASRSSGLQNQPQHF; CDR3nt: TGTGCCAGCAGAAGCAGTGGTCTCCAAAATCAGCCCCAGCATTTT
len: 15; v_gene: TRBV6-5; d_gene: NA; j_gene: TRBJ1-6; abundance: NA; CDR3aa: CASRSVLPTNSPLHF; CDR3nt: TGTGCCAGCAGGTCCGTTTTACCTACCAATTCACCCCTCCACTTT
len: 16; v_gene: TRBV14; d_gene: TRBD1; j_gene: TRBJ2-1; abundance: once; CDR3aa: CASSSHRGPSYNEQFF; CDR3nt: TGTGCCAGCAGCTCTCACAGGGGGCCCTCCTACAATGAGCAGTTCTTC
len: 18; v_gene: TRBV5-1; d_gene: TRBD1; j_gene: TRBJ2-1; abundance: NA; CDR3aa: CASSIYPGQGRDYNEQFF; CDR3nt: TGCGCCAGCAGCATATACCCGGGACAGGGTAGGGACTACAATGAGCAGTTCTTC
len: 17; v_gene: TRBV12-5; d_gene: NA; j_gene: TRBJ1-1; abundance: NA; CDR3aa: CASGLVPDGTVNTEAFF; CDR3nt: TGTGCTAGTGGTTTGGTACCCGACGGGACGGTGAACACTGAAGCTTTCTTT